This paragraph reports one T cell receptor beta chain. This sample is part of a study of blood T cell repertoires in COVID-19. The CDR3 is 14 residues long. The germline V gene encodes CDR1 SGHTA and CDR2 FQGNSA. V lost 5 bases to trimming and J lost 3 bases, with 13 bases between them. Clones were read by immunoSEQ multiplex PCR, and TCRdb kept only the in-frame ones, dropping some. The table has about 120,000 clones, 70% to 85% seen once. V is TRBV7-2 and J is TRBJ1-2; D is unclear. The TCR was taken from a man between 65 and 80 years old with active or convalescent COVID-19. The sequencing sample was made of peripheral blood. CDR3 bases: TGTGCCAGCAGCCCTATCGGGCGGGACTATGGCTACACCTTC. Translation: CASSPIGRDYGYTF. The whole variable domain, filled in from reference TRBV7-2 and TRBJ1-2, reads GAGVSQSPSNKVTEKGKDVELRCDPISGHTALYWYRQSLGQGLEFLIYFQGNSAPDKSGLPSDRFSAERTGGSVSTLTIQRTQQEDSAVYLCASSPIGRDYGYTFGSGTRLTVV.